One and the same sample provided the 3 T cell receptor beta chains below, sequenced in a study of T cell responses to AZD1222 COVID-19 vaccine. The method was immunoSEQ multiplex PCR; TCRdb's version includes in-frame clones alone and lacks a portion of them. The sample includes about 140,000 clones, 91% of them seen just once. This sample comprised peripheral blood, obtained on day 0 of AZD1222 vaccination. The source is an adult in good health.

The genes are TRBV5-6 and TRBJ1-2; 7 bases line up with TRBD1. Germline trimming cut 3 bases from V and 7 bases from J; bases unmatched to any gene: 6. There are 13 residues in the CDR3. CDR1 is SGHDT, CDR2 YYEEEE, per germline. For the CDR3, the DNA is TGTGCCAGCAGCTCTGGACAGGTGATTGGCTACACCTTC. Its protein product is CASSSGQVIGYTF.

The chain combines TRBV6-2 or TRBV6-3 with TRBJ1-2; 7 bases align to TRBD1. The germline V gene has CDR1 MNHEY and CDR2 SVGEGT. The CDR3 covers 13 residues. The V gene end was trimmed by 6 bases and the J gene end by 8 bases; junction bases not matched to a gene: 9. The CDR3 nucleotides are TGTGCCAGCAGCCCCAGCGGGGGACAGGGCTACACCTTC. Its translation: CASSPSGGQGYTF.

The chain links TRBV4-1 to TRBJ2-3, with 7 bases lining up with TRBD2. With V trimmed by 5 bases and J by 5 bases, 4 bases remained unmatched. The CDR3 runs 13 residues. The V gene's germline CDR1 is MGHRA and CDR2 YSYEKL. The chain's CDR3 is CASSTRGLDTQYF. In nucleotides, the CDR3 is TGCGCCAGCAGCACGCGGGGGTTAGATACGCAGTATTTT.